The clone carrying this T cell receptor beta chain was counted between two and nine times. The antigen is not known. The data were obtained in a study of T cells after posttransplantation cyclophosphamide. Study-level points and caveats: TRB overlap between skin or GI tissue T cells and blood was limited.

Measured with immunoSEQ multiplex PCR; TCRdb has only the in-frame clones, and not every one. The sample contains about 14,000 clones, none of them singletons. Cyclophosphamide on days +3 and +4 followed busulfan-fludarabine conditioning and a marrow graft. The sequenced sample was PBMCs, obtained 950 to 1,200 days after allogeneic stem cell transplant with posttransplant cyclophosphamide. This clonotype was sampled from a female patient aged 35-55 years who received an allogeneic stem cell transplant from a related donor, was CMV-positive, and had no GVHD. Some T cells may be supplied by the graft donor.

The CDR3 DNA reads TGCGCCAGCAGTGAGTCGAGGAGATGCTGTGATAGCAATCAGCCCCAGCATTTT. Protein: CASSESRRCCDSNQPQHF. V is TRBV10-1 and J is TRBJ1-5, with D uncertain. The V end was cut by 0 bases, the J end by 0 bases, with 15 bases between. This CDR3 is built from 18 residues. CDR1 and CDR2 from the germline V gene are WNHNN and SYGVQD (reference sequence).